Presented here are 4 T cell receptor beta chains from one specimen sequenced in a study of blood T cell repertoires in COVID-19. Sequencing used immunoSEQ multiplex PCR; TCRdb keeps in-frame clones, though not all of them. The sample lists tens of thousands of clones, 87% occurring once. The sequenced sample was peripheral blood. The receptor source for this set is a male donor with acute or convalescent COVID-19.

In this sample, this clone turned up a few times. V gene TRBV5-4 combines with J gene TRBJ2-3, with D perhaps matching TRBD1 (5 bases). CDR1 and CDR2 (germline): SGHNT, YYREEE (reference sequence). V dropped 4 bases and J dropped 4 bases, with 19 bases sitting between them. The CDR3 length is 16 residues. The chain's CDR3 is CASSPTVLGAADTQYF. Written as DNA, the CDR3 is TGTGCCAGCAGCCCAACCGTCTTAGGGGCGGCAGATACGCAGTATTTT.

The rearrangement links TRBV5-1 to TRBJ2-3; D possibly corresponds to TRBD2 (7 bases). Per the germline V gene, CDR1 is SGHRS and CDR2 is YFSETQ. This CDR3 region has 20 residues. V dropped 0 bases and J dropped 0 bases, with 23 bases sitting between them. CDR3 sequence (DNA): TGCGCCAGCAGCTTGGAAGGTTGGGTGCCGGCGGGGGCTAGCACAGATACGCAGTATTTT. It is translated as CASSLEGWVPAGASTDTQYF.

The chain uses TRBV5-4 and TRBJ1-5, with 8 bases that match TRBD1. Looked up from germline, CDR1 is SGHNT and CDR2 is YYREEE (reference sequence). Trimming at V came to 4 bases and at J to 5 bases, leaving 8 bases not matched to a gene. The CDR3 length is 15 residues. The CDR3 DNA sequence: TGTGCCAGCAGCCGCCAGGGGGCGGTCGATCAGCCCCAGCATTTT. Protein: CASSRQGAVDQPQHF.

The table lists this clone with a count of one. This sequence joins TRBV18 and TRBJ1-4; 7 nucleotides match TRBD1. The CDR3 runs to 16 residues. Looked up from germline, CDR1 is KGHSH and CDR2 is LQKENI. With 6 bases clipped from V and 5 bases from J, the junction kept 12 bases outside the gene matches. The CDR3 is CASSPDRVRRNEKLFF. DNA for the CDR3: TGTGCCAGCTCGCCCGACAGGGTGAGAAGGAATGAAAAACTGTTTTTT. Using reference TRBV18 and TRBJ1-4 for the parts outside the CDR3, the full variable domain is NAGVMQNPRHLVRRRGQEARLRCSPMKGHSHVYWYRQLPEEGLKFMVYLQKENIIDESGMPKERFSAEFPKEGPSILRIQQVVRGDSAAYFCASSPDRVRRNEKLFFGSGTQLSVL.